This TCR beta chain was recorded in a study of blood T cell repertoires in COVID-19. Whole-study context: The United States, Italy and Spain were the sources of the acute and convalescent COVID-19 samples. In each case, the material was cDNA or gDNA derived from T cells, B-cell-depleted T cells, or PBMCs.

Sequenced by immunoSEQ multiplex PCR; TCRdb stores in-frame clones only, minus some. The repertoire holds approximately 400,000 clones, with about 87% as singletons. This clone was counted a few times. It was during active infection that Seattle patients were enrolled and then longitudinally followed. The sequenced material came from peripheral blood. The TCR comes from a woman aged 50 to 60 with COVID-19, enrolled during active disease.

CDR3 coding DNA: TGTGCCAGCAGCTTAGCGCTAGTCGAGCCCCTCCACTTT. Translating it yields CASSLALVEPLHF. The V and J genes are TRBV7-2 and TRBJ1-6; D gene unclear. Germline lookup yields CDR1 SGHTA and CDR2 FQGNSA. This CDR3 is 13 amino acids long. V lost 0 bases to trimming and J lost 13 bases, with 10 bases between them.